This T cell receptor (beta chain) was captured by sequencing in a study of blood T cell repertoires in COVID-19. Study-wide context: From the United States, Italy and Spain came samples of acute and convalescent COVID-19.

In the original analysis: Using reference gene primer amplification, nucleated cell counts were estimated. Profiling relied on immunoSEQ multiplex PCR, and the TCRdb table lists in-frame clones only, not all of them. V and J calls and clone size are as listed in that table; D and trimming were resolved from the DNA. The sample records around 75,000 clones, more than 70% being singletons. The CDR3 sequence is 16 residues long. V lost 2 bases, J lost 2 bases, and 8 bases stayed unmatched. Looked up from germline, CDR1 is SGHRS and CDR2 is YFSETQ. This sequence was found in a man aged 50 to 60 with COVID-19, enrolled during active disease. Sequencing was done on a sample of peripheral blood. This rearrangement joins TRBV5-1 to TRBJ2-3, with 7 bases identical to TRBD1. DNA of the CDR3: TGCGCCAGCAGCTTACCGGGACAGTCGCACACAGATACGCAGTATTTT. This translates into CASSLPGQSHTDTQYF.